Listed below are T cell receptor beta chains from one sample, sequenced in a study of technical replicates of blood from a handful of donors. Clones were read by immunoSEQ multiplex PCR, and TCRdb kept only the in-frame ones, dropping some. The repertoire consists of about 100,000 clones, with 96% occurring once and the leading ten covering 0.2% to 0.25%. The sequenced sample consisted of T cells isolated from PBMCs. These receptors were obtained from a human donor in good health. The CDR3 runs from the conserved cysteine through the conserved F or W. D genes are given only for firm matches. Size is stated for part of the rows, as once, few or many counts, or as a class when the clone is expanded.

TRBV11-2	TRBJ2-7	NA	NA	TGTGCCAGCAGCTTTTACTCGGAATGGGCCCCGAGCTCCTACGAGCAGTACTTC	CASSFYSEWAPSSYEQYF
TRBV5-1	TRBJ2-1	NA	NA	TGCGCCAGCAGCTTGCCCCGGTTTAGAACTAGTTTGAGCTCCTACAATGAGCAGTTCTTC	CASSLPRFRTSLSSYNEQFF
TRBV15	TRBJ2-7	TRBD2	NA	TGTGCCACCAGCAGCGTTGAGCGGGAAGAGCAGTACTTC	CATSSVEREEQYF
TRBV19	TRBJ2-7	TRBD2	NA	TGTGCGACCCGGGGGGGTGGGTACGAGCAGTACTTC	CATRGGGYEQYF
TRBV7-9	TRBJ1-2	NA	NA	TGTGCCAGCAGCGTCCTCCGGGACTCAAGACGGGATGGCTACACCTTC	CASSVLRDSRRDGYTF
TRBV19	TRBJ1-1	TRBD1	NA	TGTGCCAGTAGTATAGGGCCGGGACAGGGGGCTACTGAAGCTTTCTTT	CASSIGPGQGATEAFF
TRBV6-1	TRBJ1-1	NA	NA	TGTGCCAGCAGTGAAGGGAGACACACTGAAGCTTTCTTT	CASSEGRHTEAFF
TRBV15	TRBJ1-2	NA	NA	TGTGCCACCAGGGTAACAGGACAAAGGGATATTGGCTACACCTTC	CATRVTGQRDIGYTF
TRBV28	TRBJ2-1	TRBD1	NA	TGTGCCGTAGACAGGGGAGCCTACAATGAGCAGTTCTTC	CAVDRGAYNEQFF
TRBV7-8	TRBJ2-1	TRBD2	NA	TGTGCCAGCAGCCCCCGTTTTAGCGGGAGGGCGGGGTTCTTC	CASSPRFSGRAGFF
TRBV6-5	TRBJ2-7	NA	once	TGTGCCAGCAGTTACTCGGGGGCATTCTCCTACGAGCAGTACTTC	CASSYSGAFSYEQYF